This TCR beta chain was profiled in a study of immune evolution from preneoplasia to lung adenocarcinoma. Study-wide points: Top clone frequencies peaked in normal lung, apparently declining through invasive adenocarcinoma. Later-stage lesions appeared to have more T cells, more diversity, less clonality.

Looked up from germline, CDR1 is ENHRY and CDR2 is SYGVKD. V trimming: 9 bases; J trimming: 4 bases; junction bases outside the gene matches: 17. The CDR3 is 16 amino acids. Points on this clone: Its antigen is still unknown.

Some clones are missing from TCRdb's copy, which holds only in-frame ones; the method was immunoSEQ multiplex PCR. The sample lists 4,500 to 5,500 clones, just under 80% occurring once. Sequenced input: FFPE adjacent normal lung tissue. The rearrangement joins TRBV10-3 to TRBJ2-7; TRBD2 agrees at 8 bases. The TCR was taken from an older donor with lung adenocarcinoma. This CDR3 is CAISLKAGEEVYEQYF. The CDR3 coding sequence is TGTGCCATTTCCCTAAAAGCGGGAGAAGAAGTATACGAGCAGTACTTC.